This paragraph covers one T cell receptor beta chain sequence. The antigen is not known. Other DNA sequences in the sample encode the same CDR3. This entry comes from a study of CD8+ T cells in alopecia areata. Whole-study findings and limits: Greater clonality was observed in lesional scalp samples, especially alopecia totalis/universalis, versus normal scalp. Scalp samples also yield sequences of resident alphabeta T cells from normal skin.

J lost 4 bases, V lost 5 bases, and 7 bases had no gene match. The CDR3 runs to 15 residues. The germline CDR1 and CDR2 sequences are PRHDT and FYEKMQ (reference sequence). RNA was isolated and reverse transcribed to cDNA, the sequencing template. Assay: immunoSEQ multiplex PCR; the TCRdb copy retains only in-frame clones and omits some. Of 200,000 or so clones in the sample, more than 50% are singletons; the top ten hold 4% to 6%. V usage is TRBV13 and J usage is TRBJ1-5; 8 bases fit TRBD1. The TCR was taken from a human donor in good health. Sequencing was carried out using CD8+ T cells sorted from blood. DNA for the CDR3: TGTGCCAGCAGCCAAGGACAGGGCGGGAATCAGCCCCAGCATTTT. This sequence encodes CASSQGQGGNQPQHF. The complete variable domain, with remaining parts taken from reference TRBV13 and TRBJ1-5, reads AAGVIQSPRHLIKEKRETATLKCYPIPRHDTVYWYQQGPGQDPQFLISFYEKMQSDKGSIPDRFSAQQFSDYHSELNMSSLELGDSALYFCASSQGQGGNQPQHFGDGTRLSIL.